One sample yielded the 15 T cell receptor beta chains listed below, sequenced in a study of T cells in Graves' hyperthyroidism and ophthalmopathy (dated by TCRdb to between 2018 and 2020). The protocol used for the library was multiplex PCR. Sequencing was performed on an Illumina HiSeq 2000. TCR beta CDR3 regions were amplified from RNA transcripts. The first round of RT-PCR for the TCR CDR3 was performed with the HTBI primer set and the Qiagen OneStep RT-PCR kit. TCRdb applied fastp at Q25 and MiXCR to the public reads, then kept only in-frame beta chains. Each CDR3 protein gets just one entry, which takes the most common genes and DNA from the rows behind it. This sample gives approximately 600,000 distinct CDR3 sequences in total; roughly 16% of them show up just once. The leading ten clones occupy 3.8% of the sample. Sequenced sample: blood. The receptors were sampled from a young woman with Graves' hyperthyroidism.

This clonotype came up many times. This rearrangement joins TRBV20-1 to TRBJ1-1, with D possibly matching TRBD1 (6 bases). Germline loops: CDR1 DFQATT, CDR2 SNEGSKA (reference sequence). The CDR3 consists of 11 residues. V dropped 6 bases and J dropped 5 bases, with 10 bases sitting between them. The CDR3 reads CSAVGGTEAFF. CDR3 DNA sequence: TGCAGTGCAGTAGGGGGTACTGAAGCTTTCTTT.

This clonotype was recorded many times. The chain combines TRBV5-1 with TRBJ2-7; 13 nucleotides match TRBD2. The ends lost 4 bases at V and 6 bases at J; junction bases unmatched: 4. Germline CDR1 reads SGHRS; CDR2 reads YFSETQ. The CDR3 loop spans 14 amino acids. CDR3: CASSAGLAGAEQYF. The CDR3 DNA reads as TGCGCCAGCAGCGCCGGACTAGCGGGAGCCGAGCAGTACTTC.

This clonotype appeared a few times. The chain links TRBV5-6 to TRBJ2-1; D is perhaps TRBD1 (6 bases). CDR1 and CDR2 (germline): SGHDT, YYEEEE. The ends were cut back, 2 bases at V and 8 bases at J, with 26 bases in the middle. The CDR3 totals 18 residues. CDR3 DNA sequence: TGTGCCAGCAGCTTCGGGGCAGGGGTTGGCACGGACATCGATGAGCAGTTCTTC. It yields the protein CASSFGAGVGTDIDEQFF.

The chain carries TRBV7-8 and TRBJ2-3, with TRBD1 matching 8 bases. After removal of 5 bases from V and 3 bases from J, the junction contained 7 bases not matched to a gene. The CDR3 has 15 residues. Germline assignment: CDR1 SGHVS and CDR2 FQNEAQ. Here the CDR3 reads CASSGQGLLTDTQYF. The CDR3 nucleotides read TGTGCCAGCAGCGGACAGGGACTTCTAACAGATACGCAGTATTTT.

Only a few counts were recorded for this clonotype. The V gene is TRBV6-5, the J gene TRBJ1-5; maybe TRBD1 (5 bases). Germline CDR1 is MNHEY and CDR2 is SVGAGI. Trimming stripped 1 base from V and 8 bases from J, with 21 bases between. The length of the CDR3 is 17 residues. CDR3 DNA: TGTGCCAGCAGTTACTTAGAATCGGGACGGATATCAAAGCCCCAGCATTTT. It specifies CASSYLESGRISKPQHF.

This clonotype was counted many times. The junction does not match germline at one end; this may be a read error. V usage is TRBV5-1 and J usage is TRBJ1-6; 7 bases match TRBD1. This CDR3 contains 14 residues. CDR1 is SGHRS, CDR2 YFSETQ, per germline. CDR3 sequence reads: CASSSTGQNSPLHF. DNA of the CDR3: TGTGCCAGCAGCTCGACAGGGCAGAATTCACCCCTCCACTTT.

This clonotype was observed a few times. This chain connects TRBV19 to TRBJ2-1, with D perhaps TRBD2 (7 bases). The CDR3 runs to 15 residues. V was pared by 6 bases and J by 7 bases, with 19 bases between. The germline V gene has CDR1 LNHDA and CDR2 SQIVND (reference sequence). This CDR3 is CASRGGAGVENEQFF. In nucleotides, the CDR3 is TGTGCCAGTAGGGGGGGGGCGGGGGTGGAGAATGAGCAGTTCTTC.

A few counts support this clonotype. The rearrangement joins TRBV5-1 to TRBJ2-1; D gene unclear. Germline assignment: CDR1 SGHRS and CDR2 YFSETQ. The CDR3 runs 14 residues. V lost 2 bases, J lost 6 bases, and 12 bases lay in between. The CDR3 region is CASSFGQMINEQFF. CDR3 bases: TGCGCCAGCAGCTTTGGGCAGATGATCAATGAGCAGTTCTTC.

V is TRBV20-1 and J is TRBJ2-1, with TRBD2 identical over 13 bases. The V gene's germline CDR1 is DFQATT and CDR2 SNEGSKA (reference sequence). The CDR3 consists of 14 residues. V shed 6 bases, J shed 4 bases, and the junction held 3 bases outside the gene matches. CDR3 sequence: CSAGTSGNYNEQFF. The DNA for the CDR3 is TGCAGTGCGGGGACTAGCGGGAATTACAATGAGCAGTTCTTC.

This clonotype was seen ten or more times. J is TRBJ2-5 and V is TRBV20-1; D is perhaps TRBD1 (5 bases). CDR3 length: 13 amino acids. Germline V CDR1 and CDR2: DFQATT, SNEGSKA (reference sequence). V lost 1 base to trimming and J lost 1 base, with 7 bases between them. CDR3 coding DNA: TGCAGTGCTAGAGTAGGGGTCCAAGAGACCCAGTACTTC. Translating gives CSARVGVQETQYF.

This clonotype was detected a few times. This chain joins TRBV6-2 or TRBV6-3 and TRBJ2-4, with D uncertain. The CDR3 is 17 residues long. Looked up from germline, CDR1 is MNHEY and CDR2 is SVGEGT. Trimming removed 6 bases at V and 0 bases at J, with 18 bases between. Here the CDR3 DNA reads TGTGCCAGCAGCCACTTTTCTACCTCTTTAGCCAAAAACATTCAGTACTTC. This gives the protein CASSHFSTSLAKNIQYF.

The chain employs TRBV10-3 and TRBJ1-5, with D possibly TRBD1 on 6 matching bases. From germline, CDR1 is ENHRY and CDR2 SYGVKD. The CDR3 sequence is 13 residues long. Deletions cut 7 bases from V and 3 bases from J, with 10 bases between. In DNA, the CDR3 is TGTGCCATCAATGGGGGCGACAATCAGCCCCAGCATTTT. Translation gives CAINGGDNQPQHF.

A word on this clonotype: Germline is not matched at one junction end, which may reflect a read error. V is TRBV19 and J is TRBJ2-1; tentatively, D is TRBD2 (5 bases). CDR1 is LNHDA, CDR2 SQIVND, per germline (reference sequence). The CDR3 contains 16 residues. CDR3 region: CASSIPGLQSYNEQSF. The CDR3 DNA is TGTGCCAGTAGTATTCCAGGACTGCAATCCTACAATGAGCAGTCCTTC.

In this sample, this clonotype turned up many times. The rearrangement uses TRBV2 and TRBJ2-3; D not resolved. Between the trimmed V and J ends, which lost 7 bases and 5 bases, there was a span of 4 bases. CDR3 size: 10 residues. CDR1 and CDR2 from the germline V gene are SNHLY and FYNNEI. The CDR3 sequence is CASKVDTQYF. The CDR3 coding sequence is TGTGCCAGCAAAGTAGATACGCAGTATTTT. The entire variable domain, with the rest obtained from reference TRBV2 and TRBJ2-3, is as follows: EPEVTQTPSHQVTQMGQEVILRCVPISNHLYFYWYRQILGQKVEFLVSFYNNEISEKSEIFDDQFSVERPDGSNFTLKIRSTKLEDSAMYFCASKVDTQYFGPGTRLTVL.

The chain employs TRBV29-1 and TRBJ2-2; D might be TRBD1 (6 bases). The CDR3 runs to 11 residues. Germline V lookup: CDR1 SQVTM, CDR2 ANQGSEA. V gave up 7 bases and J gave up 5 bases, with 8 bases separating them. CDR3 region: CSATGTGELFF. In nucleotides, the CDR3 is TGCAGCGCTACAGGGACCGGGGAGCTGTTTTTT.